This T cell receptor (beta chain) was captured in a study of tumor and adjacent non-tumor tissue in lung cancer. Study-wide results and limits: Normal lung showed higher cumulative top 100 clone frequency than tumor.

No cell sorting was done before RNA was extracted from the tissue. The CDR3 contains 13 residues. Germline values: CDR1 LNHDA, CDR2 SQIVND (reference sequence). V lost 3 bases to trimming and J lost 3 bases, with 8 bases between them. The library came from three nested PCR rounds adapted from ARM-PCR protocols. Each CDR3 protein gets one entry after TCRdb re-called the multiplex PCR reads with MiXCR. The sample includes 55,000 to 70,000 distinct CDR3 sequences, approximately 63% seen only once; the top ten take 20% to 25%. About this clonotype: Antigen unknown.

This TCR was sampled from a man aged 50 or older with non-small cell lung cancer. J is TRBJ2-5 and V is TRBV19; D remains ambiguous. Sequencing was carried out using lung tumor tissue. The chain's CDR3 is CASSIVAEETQYF. CDR3 coding DNA: TGTGCCAGTAGTATTGTGGCAGAAGAGACCCAGTACTTC.